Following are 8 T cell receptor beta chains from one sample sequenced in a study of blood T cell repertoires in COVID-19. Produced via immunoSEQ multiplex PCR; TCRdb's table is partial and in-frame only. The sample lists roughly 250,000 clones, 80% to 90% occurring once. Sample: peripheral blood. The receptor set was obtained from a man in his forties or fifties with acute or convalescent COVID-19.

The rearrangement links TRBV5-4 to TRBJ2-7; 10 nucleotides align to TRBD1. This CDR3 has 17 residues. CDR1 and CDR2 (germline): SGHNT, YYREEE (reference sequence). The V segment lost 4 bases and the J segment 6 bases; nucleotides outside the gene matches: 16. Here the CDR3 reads CASSPRDRGPRNGEQYF. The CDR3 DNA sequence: TGTGCCAGCAGCCCCCGGGACAGGGGACCCCGTAACGGCGAGCAGTACTTC.

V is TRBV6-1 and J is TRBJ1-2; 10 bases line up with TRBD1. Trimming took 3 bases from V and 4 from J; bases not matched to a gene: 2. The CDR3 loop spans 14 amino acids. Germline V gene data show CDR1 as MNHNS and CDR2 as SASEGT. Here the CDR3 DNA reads TGTGCCAGCAGTGAGAGGACAGGGGGCTATGGCTACACCTTC. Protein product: CASSERTGGYGYTF.

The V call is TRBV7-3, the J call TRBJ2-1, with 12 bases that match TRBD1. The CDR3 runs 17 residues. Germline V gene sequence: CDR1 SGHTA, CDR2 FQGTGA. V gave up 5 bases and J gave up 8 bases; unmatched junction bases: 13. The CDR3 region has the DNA TGTGCCAGCAGCCAGGGAGTGGGGACAGGGGGCTTAGATGAGCAGTTCTTC. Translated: CASSQGVGTGGLDEQFF.

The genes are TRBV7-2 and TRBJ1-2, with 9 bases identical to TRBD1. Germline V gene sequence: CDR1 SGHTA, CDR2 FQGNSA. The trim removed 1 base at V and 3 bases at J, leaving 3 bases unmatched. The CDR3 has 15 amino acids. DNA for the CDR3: TGTGCCAGCAGCTTAGGGGGACAGGGTTACTATGGCTACACCTTC. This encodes CASSLGGQGYYGYTF.

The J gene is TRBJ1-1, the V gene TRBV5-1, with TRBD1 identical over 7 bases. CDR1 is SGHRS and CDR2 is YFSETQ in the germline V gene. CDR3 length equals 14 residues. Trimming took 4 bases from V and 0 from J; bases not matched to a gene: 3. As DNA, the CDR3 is TGCGCCAGCAGCGCGGGACAGATGAACACTGAAGCTTTCTTT. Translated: CASSAGQMNTEAFF.

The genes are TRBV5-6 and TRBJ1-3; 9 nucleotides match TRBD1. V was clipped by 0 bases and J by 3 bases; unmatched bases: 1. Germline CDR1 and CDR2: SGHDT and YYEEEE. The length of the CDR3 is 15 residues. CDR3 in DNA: TGTGCCAGCAGCTTGGGGACAGGGGATGGAAACACCATATATTTT. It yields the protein CASSLGTGDGNTIYF.

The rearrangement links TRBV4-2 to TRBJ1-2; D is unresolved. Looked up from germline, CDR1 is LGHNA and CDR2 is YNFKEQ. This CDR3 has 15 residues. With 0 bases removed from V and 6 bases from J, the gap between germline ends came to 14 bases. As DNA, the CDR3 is TGTGCCAGCAGCCAAGAAAGGTCTGGGAGGGATGGCTACACCTTC. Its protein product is CASSQERSGRDGYTF.

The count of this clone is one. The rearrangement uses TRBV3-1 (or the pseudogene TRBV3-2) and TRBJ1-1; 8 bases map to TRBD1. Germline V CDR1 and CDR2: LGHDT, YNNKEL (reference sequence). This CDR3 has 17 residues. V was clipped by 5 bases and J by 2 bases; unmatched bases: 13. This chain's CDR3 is CASSYLGGQDINTEAFF. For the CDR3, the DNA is TGTGCCAGCAGCTACCTAGGGGGACAGGATATTAACACTGAAGCTTTCTTT.